A selection of T cell receptor beta chains follows, all from one sample in a study of T-cell memory formation after mild COVID-19. TCRdb re-analysed the 5' RACE reads in MiXCR, keeping a single row per CDR3 protein. This table holds around 180,000 distinct CDR3 sequences, 16% found once. What was sequenced was PBMCs or a T cell subset sorted from them (not recorded which). These receptor sequences come from an adult woman who had mild COVID-19 (a few samples of this study predate the infection). Cell type and time point are not known. The CDR3 runs from the conserved cysteine through the conserved F or W. D genes are given only for firm matches. Some rows mark clone size as missing; the rest say once, few, many or name a class of expanded clone.

d_call,clone_size,j_call,v_call,cdr3_nt,cdr3_aa
-,-,TRBJ2-4,TRBV30,TGTGCCTGGAGTGTACCGCAGACCACCAAAAACATTCAGTACTTC,CAWSVPQTTKNIQYF
-,-,TRBJ1-3,TRBV6-1,TGTGCCAGCATTGAGGTACAGGGAGGCTCTGGAAACACCATATATTTT,CASIEVQGGSGNTIYF
TRBD2,-,TRBJ2-7,TRBV12-3/TRBV12-4,TGTGCCAGCAGCCGACTAGCGGGCTGGGACGAGCAGTACTTC,CASSRLAGWDEQYF
-,once,TRBJ2-7,TRBV3-1,TGTGCCAGCAGCCAAGGACTCCCGGCCGAGCAGTACTTC,CASSQGLPAEQYF
-,few,TRBJ2-7,TRBV20-1,TGCAGTGCTAGATCCCGCCGGGACACGGGGTCCTACGAGCAGTACTTC,CSARSRRDTGSYEQYF
-,-,TRBJ1-2,TRBV7-2,TGTGCCAGCAGCTTTTTCGGGGAGGGCTACACCTTC,CASSFFGEGYTF
-,-,TRBJ1-5,TRBV5-1,TGCGCCAGCAGCTTGGATGGGGGGAATCAGCCCCAGCATTTT,CASSLDGGNQPQHF
TRBD1,few,TRBJ1-2,TRBV12-3/TRBV12-4,TGTGCCAGCAGTACTTCAGGGGGCGCGGATGGCTACACCTTC,CASSTSGGADGYTF
-,few,TRBJ2-5,TRBV12-3/TRBV12-4,TGTGCCAGCAGGCGGGACCGGGGACAAGAGACCCAGTACTTC,CASRRDRGQETQYF
-,many,TRBJ2-3,TRBV9,TGTGCCAGCAGCGTAGCAGGAAGCACAGATACGCAGTATTTT,CASSVAGSTDTQYF
TRBD2,-,TRBJ2-7,TRBV6-2/TRBV6-3,TGTGCCAGCAGGAGAGCGGGAGAACTCTACGAGCAGTACTTC,CASRRAGELYEQYF
TRBD1,-,TRBJ1-2,TRBV28,TGTGCCAGCAGTTTATTGGGGACAGGGACCCATGGCTACACCTTC,CASSLLGTGTHGYTF
-,-,TRBJ2-5,TRBV7-2,TGTGCCAGCAGCTTAGGGGGTTTCATTGAAGAGACCCAGTACTTC,CASSLGGFIEETQYF
-,-,TRBJ2-7,TRBV6-2/TRBV6-3,TGTGCCATCGCCCGGGGGCGGGAACCCTACGAGCAGTACTTC,CAIARGREPYEQYF
-,-,TRBJ2-4,TRBV12-3/TRBV12-4,TGTGCCAGCAGCCCCCCAGGAGATCGCAAAAACATTCAGTACTTC,CASSPPGDRKNIQYF
-,many,TRBJ2-1,TRBV20-1,TGCAGTGCTGCCCCCCAGAGCTCCTACAATGAGCAGTTCTTC,CSAAPQSSYNEQFF
-,-,TRBJ2-2,TRBV24-1,TGTGCCACCAGTGATCGCAGGTGGAACACCGGGGAGCTGTTTTTT,CATSDRRWNTGELFF
-,-,TRBJ2-7,TRBV5-1,TGCGCCAGCGGGTCGGTAGTCGTCGGTTTAGGGGAGCAGTACTTC,CASGSVVVGLGEQYF
TRBD2,many,TRBJ2-1,TRBV24-1,TGTGCCACCAGTGATTTATTCCGCGGGAGTCGGCATGAGCAGTTCTTC,CATSDLFRGSRHEQFF
-,-,TRBJ1-2,TRBV9,TGTGCCAGCAGCTTGAGGGGGGAGAACGGCTACACCTTC,CASSLRGENGYTF
-,few,TRBJ1-5,TRBV7-9,TGTGCCAGCAGCTCAGAGGTGGGTGGCAATCAGCCCCAGCATTTT,CASSSEVGGNQPQHF
-,-,TRBJ1-6,TRBV20-1,TGCAGTGCTAGACCTGGGCAGAGTAATTCACCCCTCCACTTT,CSARPGQSNSPLHF
-,few,TRBJ2-4,TRBV12-3/TRBV12-4,TGTGCCAGCAGTTTCGGCCTAATGATGCTAGCCAAAAACATTCAGTACTTC,CASSFGLMMLAKNIQYF
-,few,TRBJ2-7,TRBV5-1,TGCGCCAGCAGCTTGCCCGAGAGGGGGGTATACGAGCAGTACTTC,CASSLPERGVYEQYF
-,-,TRBJ2-2,TRBV9,TGTGCCAGCAGCACGGACACAACTAACACCGGGGAGCTGTTTTTT,CASSTDTTNTGELFF
-,few,TRBJ1-1,TRBV6-5,TGTGCCAGCAGTTATGGAGGACGGATGAACACTGAAGCTTTCTTT,CASSYGGRMNTEAFF
TRBD2,-,TRBJ2-7,TRBV27,TGTGCCAGCAGGACGGGACTAACCTACGAGCAGTACTTC,CASRTGLTYEQYF
-,-,TRBJ2-3,TRBV7-3,TGTGCCAGCAGTGGTGGAGGCACAGATACGCAGTATTTT,CASSGGGTDTQYF
-,-,TRBJ2-1,TRBV5-1,TGCGCCAGTTCAATGGACCGGCACAATGAGCAGTTCTTC,CASSMDRHNEQFF
-,few,TRBJ1-6,TRBV7-9,TGTGCCAGCAGCTTAGGCTTACAGGATAATTCACCCCTCCACTTT,CASSLGLQDNSPLHF